Each of the 29 T cell receptor beta chains below was sequenced from the same sample in a study of blood T cell repertoires in COVID-19 (dated by TCRdb to the early 2020s). Libraries were built with the immunoSEQ multiplex PCR assay. TCRdb mirrors the immuneACCESS table, restricted to in-frame sequences. Some clones are absent from its copies; in checked studies, under half trace to an unresolved V gene, and the reason for the others is unknown. Across this sample there are about 88,000 clones, with 70% to 85% seen only once. The ten top clones hold around 23% of the sample. Sequencing was done on a sample of peripheral blood. Receptor source: a woman aged 55-70 years in a cohort sampled during active or convalescent COVID-19.

The V call is TRBV2, the J call TRBJ1-4; maybe TRBD1 (5 bases). Germline loops: CDR1 SNHLY, CDR2 FYNNEI. V lost 6 bases and J 5 bases, leaving 13 bases between the germline ends. This CDR3 has 14 residues. This CDR3 reads CASRPGRPNEKLFF. The CDR3 DNA sequence: TGTGCCAGCAGGCCAGGGCGCCCAAATGAAAAACTGTTTTTT.

The chain is built from TRBV20-1 and TRBJ2-4; 13 bases line up with TRBD2. Germline trimming cut 3 bases from V and 7 bases from J; bases unmatched to any gene: 3. Germline-derived CDR1 and CDR2 are DFQATT and SNEGSKA (reference sequence). This CDR3 has 14 amino acids. The CDR3, as DNA: TGCAGTGCTAGTGGGACTAGCGGGGCTAACATTCAGTACTTC. It yields the protein CSASGTSGANIQYF.

The chain carries TRBV6-1 and TRBJ1-5, with TRBD1 matching 9 bases. V trimming: 2 bases; J trimming: 9 bases; junction bases outside the gene matches: 8. Germline values: CDR1 MNHNS, CDR2 SASEGT. The CDR3 sequence is 15 residues long. CDR3 protein: CASSERDRVVWPQHF. The DNA for the CDR3 is TGTGCCAGCAGTGAAAGGGACAGGGTGGTCTGGCCCCAGCATTTT.

This clone was observed a single time. The chain joins TRBV14 to TRBJ2-1, with a possible D match to TRBD2 (7 bases). The CDR3 has 19 residues. Trimming took off 2 bases at V and 0 bases at J, with 20 bases between the two ends. CDR1 and CDR2 from the germline V gene are SGHDN and FVKESK. The CDR3 region is CASSQFSVGRGASYNEQFF. Here the CDR3 DNA reads TGTGCCAGCAGCCAATTCTCTGTGGGCCGGGGGGCCTCCTACAATGAGCAGTTCTTC.

The rearrangement links TRBV7-9 to TRBJ1-2; no firm D call. V lost 8 bases and J lost 0, with 10 bases in between. CDR1 and CDR2 from the germline V gene are SEHNR and FQNEAQ (reference sequence). This CDR3 region has 13 residues. The CDR3 reads CASGLTPNYGYTF. The CDR3 bases are TGTGCCAGCGGACTCACCCCTAACTATGGCTACACCTTC. The variable domain in full, completed from reference TRBV7-9 and TRBJ1-2, reads DTGVSQNPRHKITKRGQNVTFRCDPISEHNRLYWYRQTLGQGPEFLTYFQNEAQLEKSRLLSDRFSAERPKGSFSTLEIQRTEQGDSAMYLCASGLTPNYGYTFGSGTRLTVV.

V and J are TRBV28 and TRBJ1-3; 7 bases agree with TRBD1. The CDR3 has 17 amino acids. CDR1 is MDHEN and CDR2 is SYDVKM in the germline V gene. Unmatched junction bases numbered 11, after V lost 6 bases and J lost 0 bases. The CDR3 loop reads CASRSTSTGFSGNTIYF. DNA of the CDR3: TGTGCCAGCAGATCTACGTCGACAGGGTTCTCTGGAAACACCATATATTTT. The full variable domain, with the rest looked up from reference TRBV28 and TRBJ1-3, is DVKVTQSSRYLVKRTGEKVFLECVQDMDHENMFWYRQDPGLGLRLIYFSYDVKMKEKGDIPEGYSVSREKKERFSLILESASTNQTSMYLCASRSTSTGFSGNTIYFGEGSWLTVV.

The chain carries TRBV28 and TRBJ1-2, with D unresolved. From germline, CDR1 is MDHEN and CDR2 SYDVKM. V gave up 1 base and J gave up 1 base, with 7 bases separating them. The CDR3 has 14 amino acids. The CDR3 is CASSLYRDNYGYTF. The DNA of the CDR3 is TGTGCCAGCAGTTTATATCGGGATAACTATGGCTACACCTTC.

The V call is TRBV5-4, the J call TRBJ2-7; maybe TRBD2 (6 bases). The CDR3 extends over 13 amino acids. The germline CDR1 and CDR2 sequences are SGHNT and YYREEE (reference sequence). The germline V and J ends were trimmed by 2 bases and 3 bases, with 9 bases remaining between them. CDR3 nucleotides: TGTGCCAGCAGCTTAGGGACTGGCTACGAGCAGTACTTC. This encodes CASSLGTGYEQYF. The full variable domain, completed using reference TRBV5-4 and TRBJ2-7, is ETGVTQSPTHLIKTRGQQVTLRCSSQSGHNTVSWYQQALGQGPQFIFQYYREEENGRGNFPPRFSGLQFPNYSSELNVNALELDDSALYLCASSLGTGYEQYFGPGTRLTVT.

In its sample, this clone was seen a few times. This sequence joins TRBV18 and TRBJ2-4, with D perhaps TRBD1 (5 bases). This CDR3 is built from 17 residues. Germline CDR1 and CDR2: KGHSH and LQKENI. V lost 2 bases to trimming and J lost 1 base, with 15 bases between them. CDR3 region: CASSPFGQGAAKNIQYF. The CDR3 DNA reads as TGTGCCAGCTCACCATTTGGGCAGGGCGCTGCCAAAAACATTCAGTACTTC. The whole variable domain, remainder taken from reference TRBV18 and TRBJ2-4, is NAGVMQNPRHLVRRRGQEARLRCSPMKGHSHVYWYRQLPEEGLKFMVYLQKENIIDESGMPKERFSAEFPKEGPSILRIQQVVRGDSAAYFCASSPFGQGAAKNIQYFGAGTRLSVL.

As to this clone: The same CDR3 also results from other DNA sequences found in this sample. The chain links TRBV15 to TRBJ1-2, with TRBD1 matching 8 bases. Germline CDR1 and CDR2: LNHNV and YYDKDF (reference sequence). This CDR3 is built from 13 residues. The V segment lost 3 bases and the J segment 5 bases; nucleotides outside the gene matches: 2. The CDR3 nucleotides read TGTGCCACCAGCAGCGACAGGGGTTATGGCTACACCTTC. The encoded protein is CATSSDRGYGYTF.

The rearrangement links TRBV7-2 to TRBJ2-1, with D tentatively TRBD1 (6 bases). The CDR3 contains 13 residues. Germline CDR1 is SGHTA and CDR2 is FQGNSA. Trimming left V 5 bases short and J 7 bases short, with 12 bases between. In DNA form, the CDR3 reads TGTGCCAGCAGCCTTACCAGGGGAAATGAGCAGTTCTTC. This encodes CASSLTRGNEQFF.

The chain uses TRBV18 and TRBJ2-7; D remains unclear. Between the trimmed V and J ends, which lost 5 bases and 3 bases, there was a span of 8 bases. Per germline, CDR1 KGHSH and CDR2 LQKENI. This CDR3 has 12 residues. The CDR3 sequence is CASSAVDYEQYF. As DNA, the CDR3 is TGTGCCAGCTCAGCGGTCGACTACGAGCAGTACTTC.

This clone was counted once. V is TRBV5-8 and J is TRBJ2-7; 7 positions match TRBD1. This CDR3 is 15 amino acids long. The V and J ends lost 0 bases and 2 bases, in that order; junction bases with no gene match: 5. From germline, CDR1 is SGHTS and CDR2 YDEGEE. The CDR3 reads CASSLGRQGTYEQYF. The CDR3 nucleotides read TGTGCCAGCAGCTTGGGAAGACAGGGTACCTACGAGCAGTACTTC.

This clone was observed a single time. This sequence joins TRBV7-9 and TRBJ2-2; 9 positions agree with TRBD1. V shed 6 bases, J shed 4 bases, and the junction held 6 bases outside the gene matches. Germline V gene lookup returns CDR1 SEHNR and CDR2 FQNEAQ (reference sequence). The CDR3 loop spans 15 amino acids. The CDR3 protein is CASSQQGAGTGELFF. The CDR3 coding sequence is TGTGCCAGCAGTCAACAGGGGGCGGGCACCGGGGAGCTGTTTTTT.

The genes are TRBV12-3 or TRBV12-4 and TRBJ2-7; TRBD1 matches at 7 bases. The CDR3 length is 13 residues. V trimming: 5 bases; J trimming: 3 bases; junction bases outside the gene matches: 4. As DNA, the CDR3 is TGTGCCAGCAGTAGGGACAGAAACTACGAGCAGTACTTC. As protein: CASSRDRNYEQYF.

The rearrangement uses TRBV5-5 and TRBJ1-2, with TRBD1 matching over 7 bases. Looked up from germline, CDR1 is SGHKS and CDR2 is YYEKEE (reference sequence). Trimming cost V 5 bases and J 2 bases; bases outside gene matches: 12. The CDR3 runs to 16 residues. CDR3 region: CASRLTGTALNYGYTF. The DNA of the CDR3 is TGTGCCAGCAGACTTACCGGGACAGCATTAAACTATGGCTACACCTTC.

This clone has only one observation. The V gene is TRBV5-1, the J gene TRBJ1-4; 7 nucleotides align to TRBD1. V dropped 0 bases and J dropped 8; count of bases not matched to a gene: 4. Germline V gene sequence: CDR1 SGHRS, CDR2 YFSETQ. The CDR3 covers 14 residues. The CDR3 spells CASSLEGAREKLFF. The DNA of the CDR3 is TGCGCCAGCAGCTTGGAGGGGGCTCGGGAAAAACTGTTTTTT.

The V gene is TRBV4-3, the J gene TRBJ2-4, with D possibly matching TRBD1 (6 bases). This CDR3 has 18 amino acids. Looked up from germline, CDR1 is LGHNA and CDR2 is YSLEER. V shed 0 bases and J shed 1 base, with 16 bases lying between them. Here the CDR3 DNA reads TGCGCCAGCAGCCAAGATTATTACAGGGTGGCGGCCAAAAACATTCAGTACTTC. Amino acid sequence: CASSQDYYRVAAKNIQYF.

This clone was detected a few times. The chain employs TRBV11-1 and TRBJ1-1, with TRBD1 identical over 8 bases. The germline gives CDR1 SGHAT, CDR2 FQDESV (reference sequence). This CDR3 contains 14 residues. V shed 5 bases and J 3 bases; nucleotides not matched to a gene: 5. The CDR3 here is CASSHWTGYTEAFF. In DNA, the CDR3 is TGTGCCAGCAGCCATTGGACAGGGTACACTGAAGCTTTCTTT.

The V and J genes are TRBV7-2 and TRBJ2-3; D may be TRBD2 (6 bases). Germline CDR1 SGHTA, CDR2 FQGNSA. V was pared by 0 bases and J by 6 bases, with 16 bases between. CDR3 length equals 16 residues. The CDR3 is CASSLAPSATSDTQYF. The CDR3 DNA follows: TGTGCCAGCAGCTTAGCGCCTAGCGCGACCTCGGATACGCAGTATTTT.

The sample holds one count of this clone. V is TRBV6-8 and J is TRBJ1-3; D perhaps matches TRBD1 (6 bases). V gave up 10 bases and J gave up 3 bases, with 19 bases separating them. The length of the CDR3 is 15 residues. Germline CDR1 is MNHGY and CDR2 is SAAAGT. CDR3 residues: CAMSKWSRGGNTIYF. The CDR3 DNA follows: TGTGCCATGAGCAAGTGGAGCAGGGGTGGAAACACCATATATTTT.

This clone turned up a few times. This sequence joins TRBV5-6 and TRBJ1-2; weak D call: TRBD1 (5 bases). The V end lost 5 bases, the J end lost 3 bases, and 20 bases lay between the germline ends. CDR3 size: 16 residues. The V gene's germline CDR1 is SGHDT and CDR2 YYEEEE. The CDR3 coding sequence is TGTGCCAGCAGATCCAGTCGGACACGCTTACACTATGGCTACACCTTC. Translation gives CASRSSRTRLHYGYTF.

The V and J genes are TRBV27 and TRBJ2-3, with D hard to call. The CDR3 is made up of 13 amino acids. Germline CDR1 MNHEY, CDR2 SMNVEV (reference sequence). Deletions cut 8 bases from V and 4 bases from J, with 13 bases between. The CDR3 sequence: CASCMRPADTQYF. The CDR3 bases are TGTGCCAGCTGCATGAGGCCAGCAGATACGCAGTATTTT.

V gene TRBV6-5 combines with J gene TRBJ2-7; maybe TRBD2 (6 bases). Germline V gene data show CDR1 as MNHEY and CDR2 as SVGAGI. The germline V and J ends were trimmed by 6 bases and 0 bases, with 15 bases remaining between them. The CDR3 spans 15 residues. As DNA, the CDR3 is TGTGCCAGCAGCCTTCTTGGGGGGAGCTCCTACGAGCAGTACTTC. Residues: CASSLLGGSSYEQYF.

The chain is built from TRBV5-4 and TRBJ2-5; D gene unclear. CDR3 length: 13 residues. V gave up 1 base and J gave up 5 bases, with 9 bases separating them. Looked up from germline, CDR1 is SGHNT and CDR2 is YYREEE (reference sequence). CDR3 coding DNA: TGTGCCAGCAGCTTGCCAGGCCCGGAGACCCAGTACTTC. The encoded protein is CASSLPGPETQYF.

The rearrangement joins TRBV2 to TRBJ2-2, with TRBD1 identical over 7 bases. CDR3 length: 16 residues. V shed 5 bases and J 4 bases; nucleotides not matched to a gene: 10. The germline V gene has CDR1 SNHLY and CDR2 FYNNEI. CDR3 in DNA: TGTGCCAGCAGTACCTACCGGACAGGAGTCACCGGGGAGCTGTTTTTT. It specifies CASSTYRTGVTGELFF.

V and J are TRBV4-1 and TRBJ2-7, with a tentative D call TRBD1 (6 bases). From germline, CDR1 is MGHRA and CDR2 YSYEKL. CDR3 length: 14 residues. V lost 4 bases, J lost 2 bases, and 12 bases lay in between. The CDR3 sequence is CASSLQGSPYEQYF. CDR3 nucleotides: TGCGCCAGCAGCCTGCAGGGGAGTCCCTACGAGCAGTACTTC.

This clone appeared once. The V and J genes are TRBV27 and TRBJ2-5; possible D gene TRBD2, 5 bases. CDR1 and CDR2 (germline): MNHEY, SMNVEV (reference sequence). V lost 7 bases and J 9 bases, leaving 15 bases between the germline ends. The CDR3 totals 12 residues. The chain's CDR3 is CASNSENGAQYF. Here the CDR3 DNA reads TGTGCCAGCAATTCCGAAAACGGGGCCCAGTACTTC.

This clone was detected once. The chain has TRBV3-1 (or the pseudogene TRBV3-2) and TRBJ1-2; 10 bases are a match to TRBD1. This CDR3 is 17 amino acids long. Per the germline V gene, CDR1 is LGHDT and CDR2 is YNNKEL (reference sequence). The V gene end was trimmed by 3 bases and the J gene end by 3 bases; junction bases not matched to a gene: 10. CDR3 DNA: TGTGCCAGCAGCCACATTAATAGGGACAGGGGAGACTATGGCTACACCTTC. Its protein product is CASSHINRDRGDYGYTF.